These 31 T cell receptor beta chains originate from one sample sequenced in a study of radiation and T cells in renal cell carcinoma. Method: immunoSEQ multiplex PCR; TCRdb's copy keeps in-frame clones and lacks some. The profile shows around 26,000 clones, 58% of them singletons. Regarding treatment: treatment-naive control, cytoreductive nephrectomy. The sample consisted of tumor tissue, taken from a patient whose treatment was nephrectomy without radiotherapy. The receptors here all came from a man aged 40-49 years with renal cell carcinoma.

This CDR3 reads CASSFERETQYF. The CDR3 DNA sequence: TGTGCCAGCAGCTTTGAGCGAGAGACCCAGTACTTC. The rearrangement uses TRBV5-8 and TRBJ2-5; no definite D call. Germline V lookup: CDR1 SGHTS, CDR2 YDEGEE. The CDR3 contains 12 residues. Trimming left V 2 bases short and J 4 bases short, with 6 bases between.

Here the CDR3 reads CAWNGGDRRADTQYF. CDR3 coding DNA: TGTGCCTGGAATGGGGGGGACAGGAGGGCAGATACGCAGTATTTT. This sequence joins TRBV30 and TRBJ2-3, with D possibly matching TRBD1 (8 bases). In germline, CDR1 is GTSNPN, CDR2 SVGIG (reference sequence). Trimming left V 4 bases short and J 4 bases short, with 18 bases between. This CDR3 region has 15 residues. Based on the CDR3 plus reference TRBV30 and TRBJ2-3, the full variable domain is SQTIHQWPATLVQPVGSPLSLECTVEGTSNPNLYWYRQAAGRGLQLLFYSVGIGQISSEVPQNLSASRPQDRQFILSSKKLLLSDSGFYLCAWNGGDRRADTQYFGPGTRLTVL.

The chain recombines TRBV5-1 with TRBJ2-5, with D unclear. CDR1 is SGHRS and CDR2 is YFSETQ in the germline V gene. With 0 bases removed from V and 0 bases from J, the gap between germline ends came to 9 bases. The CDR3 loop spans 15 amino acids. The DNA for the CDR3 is TGCGCCAGCAGCTTGGTGGCCGGTAACCAAGAGACCCAGTACTTC. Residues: CASSLVAGNQETQYF.

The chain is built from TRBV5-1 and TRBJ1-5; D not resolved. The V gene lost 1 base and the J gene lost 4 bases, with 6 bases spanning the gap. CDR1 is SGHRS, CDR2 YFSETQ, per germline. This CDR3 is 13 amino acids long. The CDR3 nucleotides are TGCGCCAGCAGCTTGATGGGGAATCAGCCCCAGCATTTT. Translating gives CASSLMGNQPQHF.

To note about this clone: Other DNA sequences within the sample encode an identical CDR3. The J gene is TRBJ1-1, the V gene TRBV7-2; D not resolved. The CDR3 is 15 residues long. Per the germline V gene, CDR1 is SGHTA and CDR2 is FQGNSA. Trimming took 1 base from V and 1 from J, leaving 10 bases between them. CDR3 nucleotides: TGTGCCAGCAGCTTAGTGGGTAACACGAACACTGAAGCTTTCTTT. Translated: CASSLVGNTNTEAFF.

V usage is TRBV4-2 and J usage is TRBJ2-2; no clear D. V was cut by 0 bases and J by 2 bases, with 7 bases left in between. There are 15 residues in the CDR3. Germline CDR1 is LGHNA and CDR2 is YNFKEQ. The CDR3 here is CASSQEWHNTGELFF. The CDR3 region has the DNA TGTGCCAGCAGCCAAGAGTGGCATAACACCGGGGAGCTGTTTTTT.

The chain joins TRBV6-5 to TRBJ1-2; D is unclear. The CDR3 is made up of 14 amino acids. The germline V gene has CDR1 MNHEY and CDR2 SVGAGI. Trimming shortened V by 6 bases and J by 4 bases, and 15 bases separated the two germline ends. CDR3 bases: TGTGCCAGCAGCCTAGGACTCTCTAGCTATGGCTACACCTTC. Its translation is CASSLGLSSYGYTF.

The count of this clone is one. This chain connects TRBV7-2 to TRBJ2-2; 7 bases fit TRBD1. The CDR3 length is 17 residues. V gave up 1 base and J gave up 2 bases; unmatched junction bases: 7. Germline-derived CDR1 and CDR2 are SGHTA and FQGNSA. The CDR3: CASSLVLGTANTGELFF. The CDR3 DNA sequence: TGTGCCAGCAGCTTAGTACTCGGGACAGCTAACACCGGGGAGCTGTTTTTT.

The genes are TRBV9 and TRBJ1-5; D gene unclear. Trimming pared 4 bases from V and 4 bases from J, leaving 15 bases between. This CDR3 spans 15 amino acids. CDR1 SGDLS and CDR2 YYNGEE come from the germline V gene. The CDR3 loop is CASSPLPDGNQPQHF. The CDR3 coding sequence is TGTGCCAGCAGCCCCCTCCCGGATGGGAATCAGCCCCAGCATTTT.

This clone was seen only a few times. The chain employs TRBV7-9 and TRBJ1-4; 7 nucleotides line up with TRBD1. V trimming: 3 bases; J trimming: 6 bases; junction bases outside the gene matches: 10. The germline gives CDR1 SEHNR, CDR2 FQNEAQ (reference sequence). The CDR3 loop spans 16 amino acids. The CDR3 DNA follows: TGTGCCAGCAGCTTTACCGCACAGGGGCGAGATGAAAAACTGTTTTTT. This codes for CASSFTAQGRDEKLFF.

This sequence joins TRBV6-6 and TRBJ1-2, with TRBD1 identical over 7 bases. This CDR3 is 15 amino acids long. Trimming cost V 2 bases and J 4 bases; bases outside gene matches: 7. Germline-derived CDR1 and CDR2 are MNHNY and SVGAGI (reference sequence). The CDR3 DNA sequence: TGTGCCAGCAGTTACGCCGACAGGGCTCCCTATGGCTACACCTTC. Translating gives CASSYADRAPYGYTF.

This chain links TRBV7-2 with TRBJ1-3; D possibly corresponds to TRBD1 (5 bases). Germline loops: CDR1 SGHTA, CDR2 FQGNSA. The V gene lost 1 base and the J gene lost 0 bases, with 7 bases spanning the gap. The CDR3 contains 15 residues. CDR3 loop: CASSLEGFSGNTIYF. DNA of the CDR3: TGTGCCAGCAGCTTAGAGGGGTTCTCTGGAAACACCATATATTTT.

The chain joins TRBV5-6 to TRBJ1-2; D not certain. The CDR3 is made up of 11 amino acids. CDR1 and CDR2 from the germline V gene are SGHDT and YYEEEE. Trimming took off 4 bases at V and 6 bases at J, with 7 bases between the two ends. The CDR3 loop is CASSPGDGYTF. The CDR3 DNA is TGTGCCAGCAGCCCCGGGGATGGCTACACCTTC.

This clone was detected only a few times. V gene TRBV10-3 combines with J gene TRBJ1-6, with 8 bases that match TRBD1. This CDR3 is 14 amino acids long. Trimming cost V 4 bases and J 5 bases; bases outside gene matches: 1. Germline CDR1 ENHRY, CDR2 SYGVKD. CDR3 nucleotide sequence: TGTGCCATCAGTGTGGGACAGGATAATTCACCCCTCCACTTT. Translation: CAISVGQDNSPLHF.

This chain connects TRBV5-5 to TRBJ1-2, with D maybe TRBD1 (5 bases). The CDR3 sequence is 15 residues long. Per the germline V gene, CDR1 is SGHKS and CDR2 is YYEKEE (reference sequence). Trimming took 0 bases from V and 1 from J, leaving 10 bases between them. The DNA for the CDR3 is TGTGCCAGCAGCTTGGCGGGGCAGATTAACTATGGCTACACCTTC. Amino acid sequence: CASSLAGQINYGYTF.

CDR3 bases: TGTGCCAGCAGCTTCTTGGACAGCGGCTCCACAGATACGCAGTATTTT. It encodes CASSFLDSGSTDTQYF. The rearrangement uses TRBV11-2 and TRBJ2-3; tentative D call: TRBD1 (6 bases). There are 16 residues in the CDR3. Looked up from germline, CDR1 is SGHAT and CDR2 is FQNNGV. V shed 3 bases and J shed 2 bases, with 15 bases lying between them.

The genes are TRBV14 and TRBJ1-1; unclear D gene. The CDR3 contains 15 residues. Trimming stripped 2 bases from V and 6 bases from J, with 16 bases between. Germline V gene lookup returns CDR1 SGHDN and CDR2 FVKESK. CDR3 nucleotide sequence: TGTGCCAGCAGCCAACAGATCCGGGGTAGGGCTGAAGCTTTCTTT. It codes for CASSQQIRGRAEAFF.

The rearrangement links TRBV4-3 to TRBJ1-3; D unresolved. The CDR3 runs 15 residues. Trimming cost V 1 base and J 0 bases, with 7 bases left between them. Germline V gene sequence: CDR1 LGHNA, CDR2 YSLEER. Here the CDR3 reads CASSQGLLSGNTIYF. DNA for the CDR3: TGCGCCAGCAGCCAAGGCCTCCTCTCTGGAAACACCATATATTTT.

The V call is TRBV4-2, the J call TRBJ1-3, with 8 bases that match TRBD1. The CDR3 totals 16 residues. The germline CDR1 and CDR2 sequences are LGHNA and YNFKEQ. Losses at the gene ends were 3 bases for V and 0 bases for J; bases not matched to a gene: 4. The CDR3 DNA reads TGTGCCAGCAGCCAGGACGGACAGGGCTCTGGAAACACCATATATTTT. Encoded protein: CASSQDGQGSGNTIYF.

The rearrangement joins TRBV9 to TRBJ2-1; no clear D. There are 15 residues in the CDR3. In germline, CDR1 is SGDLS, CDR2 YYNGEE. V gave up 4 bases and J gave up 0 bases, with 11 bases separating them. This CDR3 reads CASSTDGSSYNEQFF. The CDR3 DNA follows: TGTGCCAGCAGCACCGACGGCAGCTCCTACAATGAGCAGTTCTTC.

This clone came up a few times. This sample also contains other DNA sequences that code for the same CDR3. The CDR3 sequence is CASSFEGANQPQHF. Written as DNA, the CDR3 is TGTGCCAGCAGTTTTGAGGGGGCGAATCAGCCCCAGCATTTT. The V gene is TRBV28, the J gene TRBJ1-5; 7 positions agree with TRBD1. Per the germline V gene, CDR1 is MDHEN and CDR2 is SYDVKM. The CDR3 spans 14 residues. V shed 3 bases, J shed 4 bases, and the junction held 3 bases outside the gene matches.

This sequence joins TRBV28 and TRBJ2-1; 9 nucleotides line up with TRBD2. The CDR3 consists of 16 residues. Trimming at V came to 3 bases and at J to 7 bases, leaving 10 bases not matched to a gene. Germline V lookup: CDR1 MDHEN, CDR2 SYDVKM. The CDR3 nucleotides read TGTGCCAGCAGTTTCGACCGGGCTAGCGGGACTAATGAGCAGTTCTTC. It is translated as CASSFDRASGTNEQFF.

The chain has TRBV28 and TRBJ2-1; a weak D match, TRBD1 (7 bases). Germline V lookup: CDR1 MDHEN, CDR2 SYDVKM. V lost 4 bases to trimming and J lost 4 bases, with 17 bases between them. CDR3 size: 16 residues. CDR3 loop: CASSSAGQLVYNEQFF. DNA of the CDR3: TGTGCCAGCAGTTCCGCGGGACAGTTGGTGTACAATGAGCAGTTCTTC.

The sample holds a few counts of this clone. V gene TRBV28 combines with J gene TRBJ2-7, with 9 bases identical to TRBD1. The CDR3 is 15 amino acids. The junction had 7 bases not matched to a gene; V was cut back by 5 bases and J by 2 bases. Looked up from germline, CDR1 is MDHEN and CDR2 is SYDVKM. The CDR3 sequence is CASSPGTGLTYEQYF. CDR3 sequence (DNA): TGTGCCAGCAGTCCCGGGACAGGGTTAACCTACGAGCAGTACTTC.

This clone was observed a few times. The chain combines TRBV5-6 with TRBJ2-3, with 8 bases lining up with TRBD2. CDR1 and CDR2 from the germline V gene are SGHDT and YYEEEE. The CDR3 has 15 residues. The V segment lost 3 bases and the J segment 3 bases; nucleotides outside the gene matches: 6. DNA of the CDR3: TGTGCCAGCAGCTCCCTGACTAGCGAAACAGATACGCAGTATTTT. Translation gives CASSSLTSETDTQYF.

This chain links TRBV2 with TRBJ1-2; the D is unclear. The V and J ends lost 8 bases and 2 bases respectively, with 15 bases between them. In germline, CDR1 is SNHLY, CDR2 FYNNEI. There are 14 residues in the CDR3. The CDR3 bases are TGTGCCAGCCTAAGGGTGAATTGGAACTATGGCTACACCTTC. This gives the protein CASLRVNWNYGYTF.

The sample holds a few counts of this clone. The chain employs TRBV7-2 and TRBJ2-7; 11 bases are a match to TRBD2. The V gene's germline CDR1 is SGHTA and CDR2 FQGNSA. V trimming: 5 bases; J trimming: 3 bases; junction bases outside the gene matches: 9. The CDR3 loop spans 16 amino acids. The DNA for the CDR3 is TGTGCCAGCAGCCGCGATACTAGCGGGAGCTTCTACGAGCAGTACTTC. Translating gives CASSRDTSGSFYEQYF.

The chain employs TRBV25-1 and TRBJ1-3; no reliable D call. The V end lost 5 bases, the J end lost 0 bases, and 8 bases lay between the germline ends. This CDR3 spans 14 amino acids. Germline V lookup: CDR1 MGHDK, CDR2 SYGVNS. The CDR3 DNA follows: TGTGCCAGCAGTAGGTCGGGCTCTGGAAACACCATATATTTT. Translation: CASSRSGSGNTIYF.

The CDR3 nucleotides read TGCGCCAGCAGCGACCTAGCGGGAGGCGGAGAGACCCAGTACTTC. This translates into CASSDLAGGGETQYF. The chain employs TRBV5-1 and TRBJ2-5; 11 bases fit TRBD2. CDR1 SGHRS and CDR2 YFSETQ come from the germline V gene. This CDR3 is built from 15 residues. The junction had 6 bases not matched to a gene; V was cut back by 4 bases and J by 4 bases.

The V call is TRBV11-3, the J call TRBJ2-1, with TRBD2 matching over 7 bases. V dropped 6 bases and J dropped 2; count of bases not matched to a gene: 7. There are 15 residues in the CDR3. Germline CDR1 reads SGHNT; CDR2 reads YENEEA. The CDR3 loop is CASSPWEGAYNEQFF. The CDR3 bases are TGTGCCAGCAGTCCATGGGAGGGCGCCTACAATGAGCAGTTCTTC.

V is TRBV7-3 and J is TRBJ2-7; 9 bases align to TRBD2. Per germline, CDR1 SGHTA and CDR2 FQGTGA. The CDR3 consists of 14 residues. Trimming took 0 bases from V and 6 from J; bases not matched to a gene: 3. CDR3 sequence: CASSLTSGSSEQYF. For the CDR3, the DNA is TGTGCCAGCAGCTTAACTAGCGGGAGCTCCGAGCAGTACTTC.